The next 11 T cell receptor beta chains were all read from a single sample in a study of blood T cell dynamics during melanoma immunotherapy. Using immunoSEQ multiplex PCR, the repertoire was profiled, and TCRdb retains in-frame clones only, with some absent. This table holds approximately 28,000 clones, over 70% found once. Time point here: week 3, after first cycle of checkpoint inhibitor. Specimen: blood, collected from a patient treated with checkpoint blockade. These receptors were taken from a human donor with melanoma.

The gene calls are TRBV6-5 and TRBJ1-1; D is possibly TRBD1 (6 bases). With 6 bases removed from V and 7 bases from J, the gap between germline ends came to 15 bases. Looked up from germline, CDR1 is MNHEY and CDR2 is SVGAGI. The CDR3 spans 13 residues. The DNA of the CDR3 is TGTGCCAGCAGAACCGGGACACGGCGTGAAGCTTTCTTT. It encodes CASRTGTRREAFF.

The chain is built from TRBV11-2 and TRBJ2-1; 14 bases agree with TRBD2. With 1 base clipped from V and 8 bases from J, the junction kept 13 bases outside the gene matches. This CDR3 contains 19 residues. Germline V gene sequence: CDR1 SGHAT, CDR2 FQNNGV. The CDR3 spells CASSLAAGTSGRRGYEQFF. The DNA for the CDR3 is TGTGCCAGCAGCTTAGCCGCCGGGACTAGCGGGAGAAGGGGGTATGAGCAGTTCTTC.

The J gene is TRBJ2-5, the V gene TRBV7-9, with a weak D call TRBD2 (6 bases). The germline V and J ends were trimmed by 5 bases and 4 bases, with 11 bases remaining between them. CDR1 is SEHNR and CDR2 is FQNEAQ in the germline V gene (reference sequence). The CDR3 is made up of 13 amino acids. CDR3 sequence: CASSPGGIETQYF. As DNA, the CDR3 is TGTGCCAGCAGCCCAGGAGGGATAGAGACCCAGTACTTC.

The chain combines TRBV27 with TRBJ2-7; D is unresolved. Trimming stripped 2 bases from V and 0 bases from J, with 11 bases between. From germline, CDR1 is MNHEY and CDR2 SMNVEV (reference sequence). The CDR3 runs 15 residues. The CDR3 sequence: CASSLKGSSSYEQYF. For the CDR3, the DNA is TGTGCCAGCAGTTTAAAGGGTTCAAGCTCCTACGAGCAGTACTTC.

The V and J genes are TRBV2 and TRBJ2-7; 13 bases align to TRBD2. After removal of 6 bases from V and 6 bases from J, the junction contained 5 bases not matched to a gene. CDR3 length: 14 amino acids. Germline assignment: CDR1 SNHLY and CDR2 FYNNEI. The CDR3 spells CASRTSGGAGEQYF. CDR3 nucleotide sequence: TGTGCCAGCAGAACTAGCGGGGGGGCGGGCGAGCAGTACTTC.

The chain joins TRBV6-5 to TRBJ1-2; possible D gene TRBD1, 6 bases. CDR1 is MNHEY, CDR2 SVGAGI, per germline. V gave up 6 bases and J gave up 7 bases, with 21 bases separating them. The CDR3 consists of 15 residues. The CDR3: CASSRTARGGSGYTF. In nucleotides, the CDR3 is TGTGCCAGCAGCAGGACCGCCAGGGGCGGGTCTGGCTACACCTTC.

CDR3 protein: CASSLGGTGQGAQHF. CDR3 in DNA: TGTGCCAGCAGCCTTGGTGGGACAGGGCAGGGGGCCCAGCATTTT. The gene calls are TRBV7-2 and TRBJ1-5; 9 bases agree with TRBD1. V was pared by 5 bases and J by 11 bases, with 13 bases of the junction left unmatched. This CDR3 has 15 amino acids. CDR1 SGHTA and CDR2 FQGNSA come from the germline V gene.

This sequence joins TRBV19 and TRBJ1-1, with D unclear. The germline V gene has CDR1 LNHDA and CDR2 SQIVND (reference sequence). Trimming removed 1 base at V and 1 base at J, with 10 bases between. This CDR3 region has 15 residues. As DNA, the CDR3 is TGTGCCAGTAGTATAGGAGCCGGTCAGAACACTGAAGCTTTCTTT. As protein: CASSIGAGQNTEAFF.

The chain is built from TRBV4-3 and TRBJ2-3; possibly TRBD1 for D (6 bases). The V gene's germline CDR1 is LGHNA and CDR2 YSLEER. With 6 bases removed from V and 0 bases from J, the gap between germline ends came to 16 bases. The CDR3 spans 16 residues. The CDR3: CASSHTDRSSTDTQYF. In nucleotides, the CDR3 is TGCGCCAGCAGTCACACCGACAGGAGCAGCACAGATACGCAGTATTTT.

The CDR3 DNA reads TGTGCCAGCAGTACCTACCGGGACAGGGCCCTCCACTTT. Translating it yields CASSTYRDRALHF. The chain recombines TRBV6-5 with TRBJ1-6, with 9 bases lining up with TRBD1. V dropped 5 bases and J dropped 14; count of bases not matched to a gene: 7. The CDR3 is 13 amino acids. Germline-derived CDR1 and CDR2 are MNHEY and SVGAGI.

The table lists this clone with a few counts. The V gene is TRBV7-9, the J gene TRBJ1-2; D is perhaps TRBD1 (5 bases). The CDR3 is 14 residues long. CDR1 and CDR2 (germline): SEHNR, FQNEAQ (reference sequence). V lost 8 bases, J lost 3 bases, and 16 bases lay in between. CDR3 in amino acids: CASRSDGGDYGYTF. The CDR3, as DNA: TGTGCCAGCCGGTCAGACGGGGGGGACTATGGCTACACCTTC.